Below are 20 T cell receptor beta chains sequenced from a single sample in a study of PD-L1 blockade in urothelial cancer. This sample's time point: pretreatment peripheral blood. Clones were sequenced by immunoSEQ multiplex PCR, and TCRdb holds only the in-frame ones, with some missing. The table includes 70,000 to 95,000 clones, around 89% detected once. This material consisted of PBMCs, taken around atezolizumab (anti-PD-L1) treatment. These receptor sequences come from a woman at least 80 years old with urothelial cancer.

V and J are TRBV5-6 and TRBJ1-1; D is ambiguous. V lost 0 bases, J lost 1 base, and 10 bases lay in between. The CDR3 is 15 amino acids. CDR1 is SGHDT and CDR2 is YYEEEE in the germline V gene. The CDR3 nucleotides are TGTGCCAGCAGCTTGGCAGGTGTGGGGAACACTGAAGCTTTCTTT. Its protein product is CASSLAGVGNTEAFF.

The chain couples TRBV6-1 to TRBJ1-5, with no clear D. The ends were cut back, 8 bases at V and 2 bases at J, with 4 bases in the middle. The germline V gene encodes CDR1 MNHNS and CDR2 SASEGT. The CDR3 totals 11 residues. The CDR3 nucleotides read TGTGCCAGCCAGGGCAATCAGCCCCAGCATTTT. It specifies CASQGNQPQHF.

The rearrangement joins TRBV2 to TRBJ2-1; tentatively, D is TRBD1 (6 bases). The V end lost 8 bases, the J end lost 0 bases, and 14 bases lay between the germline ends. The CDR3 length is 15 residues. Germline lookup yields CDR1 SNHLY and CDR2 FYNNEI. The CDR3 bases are TGTGCCAGCGCCGCCTCAGGGGCCTCCTACAATGAGCAGTTCTTC. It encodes CASAASGASYNEQFF. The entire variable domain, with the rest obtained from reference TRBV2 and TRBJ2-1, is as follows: EPEVTQTPSHQVTQMGQEVILRCVPISNHLYFYWYRQILGQKVEFLVSFYNNEISEKSEIFDDQFSVERPDGSNFTLKIRSTKLEDSAMYFCASAASGASYNEQFFGPGTRLTVL.

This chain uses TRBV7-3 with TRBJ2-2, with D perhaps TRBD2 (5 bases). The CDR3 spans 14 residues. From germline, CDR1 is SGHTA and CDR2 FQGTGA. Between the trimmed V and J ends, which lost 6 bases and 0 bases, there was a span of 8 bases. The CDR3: CASSVTTNTGELFF. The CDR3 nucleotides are TGTGCCAGCAGTGTGACTACGAACACCGGGGAGCTGTTTTTT.

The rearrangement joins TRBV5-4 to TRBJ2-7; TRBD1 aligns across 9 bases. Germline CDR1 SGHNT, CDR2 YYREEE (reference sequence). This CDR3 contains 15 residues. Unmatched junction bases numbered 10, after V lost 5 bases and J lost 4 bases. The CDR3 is CASSSGTGSRYEQYF. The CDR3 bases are TGTGCCAGCAGTTCCGGGACAGGGAGTAGGTACGAGCAGTACTTC.

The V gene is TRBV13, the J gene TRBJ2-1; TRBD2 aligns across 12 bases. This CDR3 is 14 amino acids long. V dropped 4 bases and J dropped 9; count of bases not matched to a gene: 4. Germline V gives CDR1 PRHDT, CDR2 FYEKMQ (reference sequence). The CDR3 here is CASSSSGRASEQFF. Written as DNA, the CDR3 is TGTGCCAGCAGCTCTAGCGGGAGGGCCAGTGAGCAGTTCTTC.

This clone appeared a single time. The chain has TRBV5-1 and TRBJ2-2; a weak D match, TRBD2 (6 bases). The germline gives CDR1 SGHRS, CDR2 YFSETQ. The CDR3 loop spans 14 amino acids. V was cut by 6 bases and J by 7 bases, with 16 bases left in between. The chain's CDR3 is CASKKGEVIGELFF. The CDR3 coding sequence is TGCGCCAGCAAAAAAGGGGAGGTAATCGGGGAGCTGTTTTTT.

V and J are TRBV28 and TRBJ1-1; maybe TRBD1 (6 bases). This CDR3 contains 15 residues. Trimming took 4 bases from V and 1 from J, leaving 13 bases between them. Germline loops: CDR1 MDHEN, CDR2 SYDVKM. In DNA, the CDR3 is TGTGCCAGCAGTTCCGGGGGGGCGCAGAACACTGAAGCTTTCTTT. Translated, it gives CASSSGGAQNTEAFF.

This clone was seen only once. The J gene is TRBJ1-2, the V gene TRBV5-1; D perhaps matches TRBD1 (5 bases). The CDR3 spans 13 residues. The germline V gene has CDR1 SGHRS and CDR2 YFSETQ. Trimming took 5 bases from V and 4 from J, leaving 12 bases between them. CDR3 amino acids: CASRIQEGYGYTF. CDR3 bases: TGCGCCAGCAGAATACAGGAGGGCTATGGCTACACCTTC.

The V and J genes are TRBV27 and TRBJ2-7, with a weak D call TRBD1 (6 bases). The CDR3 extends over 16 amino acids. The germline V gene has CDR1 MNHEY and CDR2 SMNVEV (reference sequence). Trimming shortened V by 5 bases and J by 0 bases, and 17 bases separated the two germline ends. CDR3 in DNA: TGTGCCAGCAGTAGGCGGACAGTCATAAGCTCCTACGAGCAGTACTTC. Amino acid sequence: CASSRRTVISSYEQYF.

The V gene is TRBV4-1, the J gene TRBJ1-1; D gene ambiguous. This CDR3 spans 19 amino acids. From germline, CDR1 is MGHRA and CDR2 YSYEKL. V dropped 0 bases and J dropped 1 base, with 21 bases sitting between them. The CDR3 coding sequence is TGCGCCAGCAGCCAAGATGTAGGCCGGGTCCATACGAGGAACACTGAAGCTTTCTTT. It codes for CASSQDVGRVHTRNTEAFF.

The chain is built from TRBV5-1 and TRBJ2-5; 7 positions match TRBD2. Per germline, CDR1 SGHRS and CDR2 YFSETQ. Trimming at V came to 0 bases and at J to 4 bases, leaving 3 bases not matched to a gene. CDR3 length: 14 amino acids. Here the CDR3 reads CASSLGDYLETQYF. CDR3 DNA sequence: TGCGCCAGCAGCTTGGGGGACTACCTAGAGACCCAGTACTTC. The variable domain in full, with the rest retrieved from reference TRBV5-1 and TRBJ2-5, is KAGVTQTPRYLIKTRGQQVTLSCSPISGHRSVSWYQQTPGQGLQFLFEYFSETQRNKGNFPGRFSGRQFSNSRSEMNVSTLELGDSALYLCASSLGDYLETQYFGPGTRLLVL.

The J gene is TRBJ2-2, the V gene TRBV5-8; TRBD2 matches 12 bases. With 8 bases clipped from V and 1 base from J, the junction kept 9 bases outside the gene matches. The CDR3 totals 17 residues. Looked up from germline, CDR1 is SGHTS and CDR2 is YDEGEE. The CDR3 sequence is CARDPLAGGRNTGELFF. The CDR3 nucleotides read TGTGCCAGAGACCCACTAGCGGGGGGCCGGAACACCGGGGAGCTGTTTTTT.

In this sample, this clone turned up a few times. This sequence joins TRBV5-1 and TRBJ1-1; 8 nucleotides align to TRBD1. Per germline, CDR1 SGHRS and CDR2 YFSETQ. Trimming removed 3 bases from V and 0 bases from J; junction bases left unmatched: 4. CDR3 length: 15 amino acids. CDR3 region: CASSSQGAVNTEAFF. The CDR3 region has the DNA TGCGCCAGCAGCTCGCAGGGGGCCGTGAACACTGAAGCTTTCTTT.

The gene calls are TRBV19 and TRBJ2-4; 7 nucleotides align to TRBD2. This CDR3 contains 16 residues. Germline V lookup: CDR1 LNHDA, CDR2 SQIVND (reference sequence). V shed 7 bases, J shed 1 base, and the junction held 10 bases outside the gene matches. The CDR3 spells CASTLKGGDAKNIQYF. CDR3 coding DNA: TGTGCCAGTACCCTAAAGGGAGGGGATGCCAAAAACATTCAGTACTTC.

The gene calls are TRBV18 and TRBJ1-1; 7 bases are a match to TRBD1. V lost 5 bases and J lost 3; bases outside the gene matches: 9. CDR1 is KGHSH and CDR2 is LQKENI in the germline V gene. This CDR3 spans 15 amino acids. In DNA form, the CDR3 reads TGTGCCAGCTCATCCGCTCAGGGGGGAGACACTGAAGCTTTCTTT. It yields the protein CASSSAQGGDTEAFF.

The CDR3 region has the DNA TGCGCCAGCAGCTTGGCTAGCGGGTGGGCCAATGAGCAGTTCTTC. Amino acids: CASSLASGWANEQFF. The chain carries TRBV5-1 and TRBJ2-1; 8 bases agree with TRBD2. CDR1 and CDR2 (germline): SGHRS, YFSETQ. This CDR3 contains 15 residues. V gave up 0 bases and J gave up 6 bases; unmatched junction bases: 5. Filled out from reference TRBV5-1 and TRBJ2-1, the complete variable domain reads KAGVTQTPRYLIKTRGQQVTLSCSPISGHRSVSWYQQTPGQGLQFLFEYFSETQRNKGNFPGRFSGRQFSNSRSEMNVSTLELGDSALYLCASSLASGWANEQFFGPGTRLTVL.

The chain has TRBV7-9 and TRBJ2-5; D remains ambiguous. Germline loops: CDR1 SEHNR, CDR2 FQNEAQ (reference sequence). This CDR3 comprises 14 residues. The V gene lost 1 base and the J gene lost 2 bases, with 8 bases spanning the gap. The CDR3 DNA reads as TGTGCCAGCAGCTTAGGACTGACGCAAGAGACCCAGTACTTC. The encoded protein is CASSLGLTQETQYF. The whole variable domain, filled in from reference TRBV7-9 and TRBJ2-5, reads DTGVSQNPRHKITKRGQNVTFRCDPISEHNRLYWYRQTLGQGPEFLTYFQNEAQLEKSRLLSDRFSAERPKGSFSTLEIQRTEQGDSAMYLCASSLGLTQETQYFGPGTRLLVL.

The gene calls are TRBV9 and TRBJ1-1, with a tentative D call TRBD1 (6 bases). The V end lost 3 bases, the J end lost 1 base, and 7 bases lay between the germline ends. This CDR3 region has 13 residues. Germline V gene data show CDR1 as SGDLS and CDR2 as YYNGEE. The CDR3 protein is CASSEQGNTEAFF. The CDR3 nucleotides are TGTGCCAGCAGCGAACAGGGGAACACTGAAGCTTTCTTT.

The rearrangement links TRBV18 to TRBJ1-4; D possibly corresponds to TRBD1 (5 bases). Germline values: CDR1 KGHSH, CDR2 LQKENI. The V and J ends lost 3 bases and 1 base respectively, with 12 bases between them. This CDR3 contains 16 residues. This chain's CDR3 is CASSPLAGITNEKLFF. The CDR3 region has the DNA TGTGCCAGCTCACCCTTAGCAGGGATAACTAATGAAAAACTGTTTTTT. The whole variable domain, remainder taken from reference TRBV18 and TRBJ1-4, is NAGVMQNPRHLVRRRGQEARLRCSPMKGHSHVYWYRQLPEEGLKFMVYLQKENIIDESGMPKERFSAEFPKEGPSILRIQQVVRGDSAAYFCASSPLAGITNEKLFFGSGTQLSVL.